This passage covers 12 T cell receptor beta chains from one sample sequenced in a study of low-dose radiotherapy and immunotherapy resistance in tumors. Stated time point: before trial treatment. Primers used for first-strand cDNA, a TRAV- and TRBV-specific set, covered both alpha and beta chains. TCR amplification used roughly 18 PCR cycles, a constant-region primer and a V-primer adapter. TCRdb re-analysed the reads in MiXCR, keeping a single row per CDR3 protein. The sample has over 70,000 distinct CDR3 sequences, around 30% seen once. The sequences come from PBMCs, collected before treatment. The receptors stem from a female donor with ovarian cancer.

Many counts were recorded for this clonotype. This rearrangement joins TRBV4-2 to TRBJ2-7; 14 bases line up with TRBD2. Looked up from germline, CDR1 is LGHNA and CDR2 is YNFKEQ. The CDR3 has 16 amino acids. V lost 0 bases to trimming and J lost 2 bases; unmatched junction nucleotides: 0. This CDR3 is CASSQETSGGAYEQYF. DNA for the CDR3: TGTGCCAGCAGCCAAGAGACTAGCGGGGGGGCCTACGAGCAGTACTTC.

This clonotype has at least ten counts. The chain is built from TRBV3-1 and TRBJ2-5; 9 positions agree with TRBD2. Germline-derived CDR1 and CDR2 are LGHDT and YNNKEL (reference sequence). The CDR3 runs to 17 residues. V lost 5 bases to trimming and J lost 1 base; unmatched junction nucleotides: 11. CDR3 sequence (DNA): TGTGCCAGCAGCGGGAAGCGGGGGGACCCTTCCCAAGAGACCCAGTACTTC. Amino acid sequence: CASSGKRGDPSQETQYF.

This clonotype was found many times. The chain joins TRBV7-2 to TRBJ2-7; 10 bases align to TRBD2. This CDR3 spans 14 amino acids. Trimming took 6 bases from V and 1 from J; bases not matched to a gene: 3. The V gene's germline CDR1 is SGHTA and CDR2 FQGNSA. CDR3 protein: CASSISGRSYEQYF. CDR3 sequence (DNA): TGTGCCAGCAGTATTAGCGGGAGGTCCTACGAGCAGTACTTC.

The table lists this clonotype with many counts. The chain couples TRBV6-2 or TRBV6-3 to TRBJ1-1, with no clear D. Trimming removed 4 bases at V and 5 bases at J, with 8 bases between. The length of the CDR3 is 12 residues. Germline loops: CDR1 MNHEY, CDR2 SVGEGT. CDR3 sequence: CASSSPGTEAFF. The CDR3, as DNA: TGTGCCAGCAGTTCTCCGGGGACTGAAGCTTTCTTT.

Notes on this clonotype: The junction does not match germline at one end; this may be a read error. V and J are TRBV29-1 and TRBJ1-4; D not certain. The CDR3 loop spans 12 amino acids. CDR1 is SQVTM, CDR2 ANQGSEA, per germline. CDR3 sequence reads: CSVRETSEKLFF. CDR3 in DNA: TGCAGCGTTCGGGAGACTAGTGAAAAACTGTTTTTT.

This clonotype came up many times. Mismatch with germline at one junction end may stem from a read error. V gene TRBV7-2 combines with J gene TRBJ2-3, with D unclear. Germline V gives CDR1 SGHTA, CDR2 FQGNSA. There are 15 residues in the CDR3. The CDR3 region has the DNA TGCGCCAGCAGCCAAGATCAACGACCCACAGATACGCAGTATTTT. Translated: CASSQDQRPTDTQYF.

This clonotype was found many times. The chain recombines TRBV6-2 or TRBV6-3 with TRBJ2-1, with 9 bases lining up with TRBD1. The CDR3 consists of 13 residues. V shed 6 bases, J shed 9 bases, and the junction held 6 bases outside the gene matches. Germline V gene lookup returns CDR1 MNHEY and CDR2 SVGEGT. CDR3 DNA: TGTGCCAGCAGAGGACAGGGGCTAGGTGAGCAGTTCTTC. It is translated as CASRGQGLGEQFF.

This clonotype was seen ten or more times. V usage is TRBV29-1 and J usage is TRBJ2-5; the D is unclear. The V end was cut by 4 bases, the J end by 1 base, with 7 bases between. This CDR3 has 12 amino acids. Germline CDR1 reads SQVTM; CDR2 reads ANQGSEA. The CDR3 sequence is CSVAVSQETQYF. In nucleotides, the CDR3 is TGCAGCGTTGCGGTCAGCCAAGAGACCCAGTACTTC.

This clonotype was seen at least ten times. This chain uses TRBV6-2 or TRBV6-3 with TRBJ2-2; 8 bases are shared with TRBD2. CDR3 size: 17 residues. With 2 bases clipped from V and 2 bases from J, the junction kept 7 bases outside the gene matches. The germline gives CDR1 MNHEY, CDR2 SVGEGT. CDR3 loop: CASSYIQREINTGELFF. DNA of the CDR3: TGTGCCAGCAGTTACATCCAGCGGGAGATTAACACCGGGGAGCTGTTTTTT.

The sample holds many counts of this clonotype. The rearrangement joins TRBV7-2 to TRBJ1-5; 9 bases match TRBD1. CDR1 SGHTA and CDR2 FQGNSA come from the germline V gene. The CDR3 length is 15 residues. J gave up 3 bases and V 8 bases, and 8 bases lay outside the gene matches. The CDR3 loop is CASSRQGGNNQPQHF. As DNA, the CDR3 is TGTGCCAGCTCCAGACAGGGGGGAAACAATCAGCCCCAGCATTTT. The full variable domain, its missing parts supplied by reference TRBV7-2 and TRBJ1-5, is GAGVSQSPSNKVTEKGKDVELRCDPISGHTALYWYRQSLGQGLEFLIYFQGNSAPDKSGLPSDRFSAERTGGSVSTLTIQRTQQEDSAVYLCASSRQGGNNQPQHFGDGTRLSIL.

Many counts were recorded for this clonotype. The CDR3 sequence is CASSLVYNRANTGELFF. The CDR3 DNA reads TGTGCCAGCAGCTTAGTCTACAATAGAGCGAACACCGGGGAGCTGTTTTTT. The V gene is TRBV11-3, the J gene TRBJ2-2; D ambiguous. CDR1 SGHNT and CDR2 YENEEA come from the germline V gene. V was cut by 1 base and J by 0 bases, with 12 bases left in between. The CDR3 is 17 residues long.

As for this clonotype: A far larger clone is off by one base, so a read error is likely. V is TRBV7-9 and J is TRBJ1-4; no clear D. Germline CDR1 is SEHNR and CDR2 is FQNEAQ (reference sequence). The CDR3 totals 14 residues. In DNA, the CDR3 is TGTGCCAGCAGGTTAGCTTCTCGGCATGAAAAACTGTTTTTT. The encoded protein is CASRLASRHEKLFF.